One T cell receptor (beta chain) is described in this entry. The antigen remains undetermined. These data belong to a study of CXCR3-negative and CXCR3-positive naive CD8 T cells. Study-level information: The TRB read total, about 130 million, broke down to about 1.5 +/- 0.3 million reads per library.

The CDR3 is made up of 14 amino acids. CDR1 is SGDLS and CDR2 is YYNGEE in the germline V gene. Study findings and constraints: TRB CDR3s were more hydrophobic in CXCR3-positive than in CXCR3-negative naive cells. In both naive subsets diversity was comparably high, whereas memory CD8+ cells showed much lower diversity. Naive cells, whether CXCR3-negative or CXCR3-positive, had similar TRBV-TRBJ usage, while memory cells differed.

Naive CD8+ T lymphocytes were specified as CD45RO-CCR7+CD27+CD95-. Libraries of TRB cDNA were made by 5' RACE and carried UMIs. TCRdb reprocessed the 5' RACE reads and reports one entry per CDR3 protein, with no DNA. Its clone listing holds under 150,000 distinct CDR3 sequences. What was sequenced was naive CXCR3+ CD8+ T cells from blood. Stated subset: CD45RO-CCR7+CD27+CD95- naive CD8+ T cells expressing CXCR3 (TNR3+). The chain uses TRBV9 and TRBJ2-7; TCRdb reports TRBD2, a call that lacks DNA to check it against. The TCR originated in a human donor in good health. Some clones in this sample may be carry-over from other donors' samples. Here the CDR3 reads CASSPSGSAREQYF.